These T cell receptor beta chains were read from a single sample in a study of T cell responses to AZD1222 COVID-19 vaccine. Only in-frame clones appear in the TCRdb table, and some are missing; sequencing was by immunoSEQ multiplex PCR. Here the sample spans tens of thousands of clones, about 90% being singletons. This specimen consisted of peripheral blood, obtained on day 0 of AZD1222 vaccination. The receptors shown here come from an adult in good health. Each CDR3 is given without its conserved first and last residue. Where a row states a size, it is once, few, many or the class of an expanded clone; other rows omit it.

>TRBV3-1/TRBV3-2|once
ASSPLAGGYNEQF
>TRBV18|.
ASSPGRNEKLF
>TRBV28|.
ASSKLAGAFYEQY
>TRBV6-5|.
ASSPRESFYGYT
>TRBV5-1|once
ASSLGDGAYNEQF
>TRBV28|once
ASSFWVAGSNTGELF
>TRBV9|.
ASSPAARPSGETQY
>TRBV7-2|.
ASSWDYYEQY
>TRBV9|.
ASSVDPSRGTEAF
>TRBV28|.
ASSLIARSPSNEQY
>TRBV6-5|once
ASSYSTDRGEQF
>TRBV19|once
ASSQRSSYNSPLH
>TRBV18|.
ASSPPGTGNTIY
>TRBV2|.
ASSVGQETQY
>TRBV7-2|.
ASTFFSGRAHEQY
>TRBV5-6|.
ASNYITDGNTEAF
>TRBV4-2|.
ASSQVVGPGANVLT
>TRBV28|.
ASSQDRAVNEKLF
>TRBV10-1|once
ASSESGAGVKNYGYT
>TRBV4-3|few
ASSQDRGIRGTDTQY
>TRBV5-6|.
ASSFWTGQGIRGTGELF
>TRBV10-3|few
AISDYTSGKGNEQF
>TRBV6-2/TRBV6-3|.
ASSYGTTLAF
>TRBV6-4|few
ASSFGGRGDTQY
>TRBV28|.
ASSPPARREQF
>TRBV5-4|.
ASRAGTGNTGELF
>TRBV29-1|once
SVSRTVGDTEAF
>TRBV19|.
ASSDRDSGAGSQY
>TRBV29-1|.
SVQQGSTNEKLF
>TRBV11-3|.
ASSSQGSGNTIY
>TRBV4-1|few
ASSQDRGTFEQY
>TRBV5-1|.
ASSLGQGAGNEQF
>TRBV5-1|.
ASSLDLANYGYT
>TRBV5-5|once
ASSLQGRETQY
>TRBV6-5|.
ASSYEQTYGYT
>TRBV2|.
ASTPLRIQETQY
>TRBV5-8|.
ASSLKGVGNQPQH
>TRBV6-5|.
ASDRGYGYT
>TRBV11-2|once
ASSSTTASISGYT
>TRBV2|.
ASSTDDQPQH
>TRBV5-1|.
ASSLNPQLAGNTIY
>TRBV5-5|.
ASSLSSGAYEQY
>TRBV4-1|.
ASSPQDPSYEQY
>TRBV4-1|.
ASRGLTTNEKLF
>TRBV7-2|.
ASDAAPSGNTIY
>TRBV5-1|once
ASSFRQGADEKLF
>TRBV7-2|.
ASSFWEYNEQF
>TRBV28|.
ASSQPQGVAF
>TRBV4-3|few
ASSQVKRPLGNEQF
>TRBV28|once
ASSSNRGPGNTIY
>TRBV10-2|.
ASSERGTGAEKLF
>TRBV21-1|once
ASSSRLSPKNIQY
>TRBV25-1|once
ASSAGTENSPLH
>TRBV9|.
ASSALQGSSGNTIY
>TRBV11-2|.
ASSRGSNEKLF
>TRBV7-3|.
ASSPGQGRYTEAF
>TRBV19|.
ATEVGQVQF
>TRBV27|.
ASSLATVNTGELF
>TRBV5-1|.
ASSLADSGGGGY